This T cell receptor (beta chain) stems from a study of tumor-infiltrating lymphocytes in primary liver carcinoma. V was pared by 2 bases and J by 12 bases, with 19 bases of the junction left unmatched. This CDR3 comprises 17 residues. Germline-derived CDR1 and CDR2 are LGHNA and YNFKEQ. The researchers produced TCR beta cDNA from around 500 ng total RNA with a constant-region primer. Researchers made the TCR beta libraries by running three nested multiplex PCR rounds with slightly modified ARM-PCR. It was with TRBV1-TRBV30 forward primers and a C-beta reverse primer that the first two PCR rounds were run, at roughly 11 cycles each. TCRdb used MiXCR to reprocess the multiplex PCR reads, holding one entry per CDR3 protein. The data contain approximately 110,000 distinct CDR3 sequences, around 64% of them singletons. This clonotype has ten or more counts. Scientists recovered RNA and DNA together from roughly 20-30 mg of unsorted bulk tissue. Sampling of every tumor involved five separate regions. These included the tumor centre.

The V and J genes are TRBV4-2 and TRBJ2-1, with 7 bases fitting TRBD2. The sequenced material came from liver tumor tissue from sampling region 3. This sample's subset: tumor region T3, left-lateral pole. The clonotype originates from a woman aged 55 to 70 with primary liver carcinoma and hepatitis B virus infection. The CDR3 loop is CASSQSFREGSASGQFF. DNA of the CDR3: TGTGCCAGCAGCCAATCATTCAGGGAGGGTTCGGCCAGTGGGCAGTTCTTC.